Listed here is a single T cell receptor (beta chain). These data originate in a study of blood T cell repertoires in COVID-19. Measured with immunoSEQ multiplex PCR; TCRdb has only the in-frame clones, and not every one. The table records around 300,000 clones, 85% to 90% of them present only once. Sequencing used PBMCs or T cells enriched from blood (not recorded which). The sequence derives from a woman under 30 who had recovered from COVID-19.

The CDR3 DNA sequence: TGCGCCAGCAGCCAAGCGGGACAGGTAAATCAGCCCCAGCATTTT. Translation: CASSQAGQVNQPQHF. J is TRBJ1-5 and V is TRBV4-1, with TRBD1 identical over 8 bases. Germline V gene lookup returns CDR1 MGHRA and CDR2 YSYEKL. The ends lost 1 base at V and 4 bases at J; junction bases unmatched: 3. This CDR3 comprises 15 residues.